A single sample gave rise to the 10 T cell receptor beta chains below, sequenced in a study of vaccination and CD4 T cells after COVID-19. As to treatment: roughly 11-day PBMC culture with coronavirus spike peptide pools or control peptides (ViraFEST assay). Cultured CD4+ T cells had their DNA profiled by the Oncomine TCR Beta short-read assay. TCRdb called the PCR reads again in MiXCR, with one record for every CDR3 protein. The sample lists about 14,000 distinct CDR3 sequences; under 55% were seen once. Their antigens are not known. Sequencing was performed on CD4+ T cells from blood, cultured in vitro, taken before SARS-CoV-2 vaccination. The receptors originated from a human donor who had recovered from COVID-19.

This clonotype was picked up a small number of times. The V gene is TRBV19, the J gene TRBJ1-5; D may be TRBD1 (6 bases). The germline V and J ends were trimmed by 2 bases and 7 bases, with 18 bases remaining between them. The CDR3 has 16 residues. Per germline, CDR1 LNHDA and CDR2 SQIVND (reference sequence). The DNA of the CDR3 is TGTGCCAGTAGTATAAGGCTCGTGCAGGGGCGGCAGCCCCAGCATTTT. This codes for CASSIRLVQGRQPQHF.

This clonotype appeared once. This chain joins TRBV28 and TRBJ1-2; 9 positions match TRBD1. CDR1 and CDR2 from the germline V gene are MDHEN and SYDVKM. CDR3 length: 16 residues. Losses at the gene ends were 4 bases for V and 4 bases for J; bases not matched to a gene: 10. The CDR3 spells CASSSDQDRGIYGYTF. CDR3 bases: TGTGCCAGCAGTTCTGACCAGGACAGGGGAATCTATGGCTACACCTTC.

The genes are TRBV6-1 and TRBJ1-1; D remains unclear. Trimming cost V 3 bases and J 5 bases, with 10 bases left between them. Per the germline V gene, CDR1 is MNHNS and CDR2 is SASEGT. CDR3 length equals 13 residues. CDR3 loop: CASSDTLGTEAFF. CDR3 in DNA: TGTGCCAGCAGTGATACTTTAGGGACTGAAGCTTTCTTT.

The chain carries TRBV12-3 or TRBV12-4 and TRBJ1-5; 10 bases are shared with TRBD1. V gave up 2 bases and J gave up 2 bases; unmatched junction bases: 3. This CDR3 comprises 16 residues. The chain's CDR3 is CASSLRQGAGNQPQHF. The CDR3 bases are TGTGCCAGCAGTTTACGACAGGGGGCGGGCAATCAGCCCCAGCATTTT.

Relative to its sample, this clonotype is medium-sized (0.01 to 0.1%). The chain recombines TRBV20-1 with TRBJ1-5, with D possibly TRBD1 on 6 matching bases. The CDR3 runs to 13 residues. Trimming stripped 5 bases from V and 5 bases from J, with 13 bases between. CDR1 is DFQATT and CDR2 is SNEGSKA in the germline V gene (reference sequence). The CDR3, as DNA: TGCAGTGCTGCTCAGGGGCCCCATCAGCCCCAGCATTTT. The encoded protein is CSAAQGPHQPQHF.

In its sample, this clonotype was seen a few times. This sequence joins TRBV28 and TRBJ1-5; D gene uncertain. V was pared by 7 bases and J by 0 bases, with 10 bases between. Germline CDR1 is MDHEN and CDR2 is SYDVKM. This CDR3 region has 14 residues. The CDR3, as DNA: TGTGCCAGCACGGAAAACAGTAGCAATCAGCCCCAGCATTTT. Protein product: CASTENSSNQPQHF. The complete variable domain, with remaining parts taken from reference TRBV28 and TRBJ1-5, reads DVKVTQSSRYLVKRTGEKVFLECVQDMDHENMFWYRQDPGLGLRLIYFSYDVKMKEKGDIPEGYSVSREKKERFSLILESASTNQTSMYLCASTENSSNQPQHFGDGTRLSIL.

The rearrangement links TRBV27 to TRBJ1-2; 11 positions agree with TRBD1. The V segment lost 2 bases and the J segment 5 bases; nucleotides outside the gene matches: 4. The CDR3 runs to 15 residues. Germline CDR1 and CDR2: MNHEY and SMNVEV (reference sequence). The CDR3 DNA follows: TGTGCCAGCAGTTTACGGCGGGACAGGGGGTATGGCTACACCTTC. This codes for CASSLRRDRGYGYTF.

This clonotype has a handful of counts. This chain joins TRBV6-5 and TRBJ1-1, with 8 bases fitting TRBD1. The germline V gene has CDR1 MNHEY and CDR2 SVGAGI. V was pared by 2 bases and J by 4 bases, with 6 bases of the junction left unmatched. The CDR3 extends over 15 amino acids. The CDR3 region is CASSYLTGVGTEAFF. The CDR3 bases are TGTGCCAGCAGTTACCTGACAGGGGTAGGCACTGAAGCTTTCTTT.

This clonotype is deemed medium-sized (0.01 to 0.1%). The chain combines TRBV6-2 or TRBV6-3 with TRBJ2-1, with 9 bases aligning to TRBD2. The J segment lost 2 bases and the V segment lost 4 bases, leaving 3 bases of the junction unmatched. Germline V lookup: CDR1 MNHEY, CDR2 SVGEGT. This CDR3 has 15 amino acids. The CDR3 spells CASSSASGAYNEQFF. The DNA for the CDR3 is TGTGCCAGCAGTTCCGCTAGCGGGGCCTACAATGAGCAGTTCTTC.

The chain employs TRBV7-9 and TRBJ1-2; the D is unclear. This CDR3 is built from 13 residues. Trimming took 4 bases from V and 3 from J, leaving 9 bases between them. Looked up from germline, CDR1 is SEHNR and CDR2 is FQNEAQ (reference sequence). The CDR3 DNA follows: TGTGCCAGCAGCTCCCCCGGAGACTATGGCTACACCTTC. It encodes CASSSPGDYGYTF.